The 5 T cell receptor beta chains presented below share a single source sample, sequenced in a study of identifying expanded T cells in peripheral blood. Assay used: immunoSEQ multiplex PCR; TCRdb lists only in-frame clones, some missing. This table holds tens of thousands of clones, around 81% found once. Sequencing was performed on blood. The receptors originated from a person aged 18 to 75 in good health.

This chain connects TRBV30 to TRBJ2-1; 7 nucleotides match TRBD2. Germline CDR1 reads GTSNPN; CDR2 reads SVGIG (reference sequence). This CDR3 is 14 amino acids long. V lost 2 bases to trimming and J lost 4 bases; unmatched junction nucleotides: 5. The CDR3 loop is CAWSTGRYYNEQFF. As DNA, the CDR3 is TGTGCCTGGAGTACCGGGAGGTATTACAATGAGCAGTTCTTC.

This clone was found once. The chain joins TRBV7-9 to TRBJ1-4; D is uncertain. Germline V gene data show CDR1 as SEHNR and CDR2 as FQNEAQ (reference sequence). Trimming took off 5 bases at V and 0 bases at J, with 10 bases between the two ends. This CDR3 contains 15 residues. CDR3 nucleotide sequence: TGTGCCAGCAGCCCCCGCGGCCCAACTAATGAAAAACTGTTTTTT. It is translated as CASSPRGPTNEKLFF.

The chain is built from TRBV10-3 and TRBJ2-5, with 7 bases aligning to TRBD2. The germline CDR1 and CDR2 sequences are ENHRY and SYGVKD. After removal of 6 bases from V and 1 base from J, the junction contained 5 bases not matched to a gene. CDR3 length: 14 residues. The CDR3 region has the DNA TGTGCCATCAGGGGGGAGGGAGTCCAAGAGACCCAGTACTTC. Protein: CAIRGEGVQETQYF.

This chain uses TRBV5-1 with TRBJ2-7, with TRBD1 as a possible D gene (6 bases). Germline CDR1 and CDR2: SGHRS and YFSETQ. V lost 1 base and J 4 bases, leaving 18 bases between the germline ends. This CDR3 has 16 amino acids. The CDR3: CASSLQSPGAWYEQYF. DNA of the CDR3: TGCGCCAGCAGCTTGCAGTCGCCAGGGGCGTGGTACGAGCAGTACTTC.

CDR3 in amino acids: CASSFGTGITEAFF. In DNA form, the CDR3 reads TGTGCCAGCAGTTTCGGGACAGGGATCACTGAAGCTTTCTTT. The chain recombines TRBV2 with TRBJ1-1; TRBD1 matches at 9 bases. V lost 5 bases, J lost 4 bases, and 5 bases stayed unmatched. From germline, CDR1 is SNHLY and CDR2 FYNNEI. This CDR3 has 14 residues.